This TCR beta chain originates from a study of T-cell memory formation after mild COVID-19. Study-level information: Largely, TCR clusters stayed within a single donor.

TCRdb analysed the 5' RACE reads with MiXCR anew, one entry per CDR3 protein. The sample consists of about 150,000 distinct CDR3 sequences, around a third of them appearing once. The CDR3 runs 15 residues. Germline CDR1 reads SGHVS; CDR2 reads FNYEAQ. Points on this clonotype: Relative to the germline gene, one junction end is altered; a read error may explain this.

The sequence was obtained from an adult woman who had mild COVID-19 (a few samples of this study predate the infection). Cell type and time point are not known. V usage is TRBV7-6 and J usage is TRBJ1-1; D is unclear. Material: PBMCs or a T cell subset sorted from them (not recorded which). The CDR3 nucleotides read TGTGCCAGCAGCCACCCCTGGAAGAGGAACACTGAGGCTTTCTTT. Translation: CASSHPWKRNTEAFF.